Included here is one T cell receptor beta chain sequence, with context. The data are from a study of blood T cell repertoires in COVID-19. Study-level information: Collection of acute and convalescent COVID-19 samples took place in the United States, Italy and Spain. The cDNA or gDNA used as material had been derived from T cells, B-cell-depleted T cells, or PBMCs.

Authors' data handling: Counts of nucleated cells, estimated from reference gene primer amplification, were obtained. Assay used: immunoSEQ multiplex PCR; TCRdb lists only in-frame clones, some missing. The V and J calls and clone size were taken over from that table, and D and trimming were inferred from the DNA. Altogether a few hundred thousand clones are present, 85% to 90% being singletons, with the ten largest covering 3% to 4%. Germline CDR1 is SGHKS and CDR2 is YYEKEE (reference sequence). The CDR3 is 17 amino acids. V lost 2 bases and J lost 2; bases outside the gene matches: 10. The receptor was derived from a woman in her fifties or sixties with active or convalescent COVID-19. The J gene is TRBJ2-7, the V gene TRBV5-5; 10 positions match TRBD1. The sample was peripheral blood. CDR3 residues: CASSLISTGTGAYEQYF. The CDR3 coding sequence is TGTGCCAGCAGCTTAATTTCCACCGGGACAGGGGCCTACGAGCAGTACTTC.